This TCR beta chain derives from a study of OX40 agonist ivuxolimab in advanced cancers. Overall study context: Having had anti-PD-1, anti-PD-L1 or anti-CTLA-4 therapy before was allowed, and over 35% had some. Overall study findings and caveats: It was also the case that some nonresponders had low normalized T-cell clonal expansion.

The germline gives CDR1 SGHVS, CDR2 FNYEAQ. Deletions cut 0 bases from V and 1 base from J, with 14 bases between. This CDR3 spans 17 amino acids. This clone is a singleton in its sample. What it recognizes is unknown. Clones were read by immunoSEQ multiplex PCR, and TCRdb kept only the in-frame ones, dropping some. The profile shows tens of thousands of clones, about 93% of them singletons. Sequencing was performed on CD4+ or CD8+ T cells sorted from blood, taken in a trial of the OX40 agonist ivuxolimab. This chain connects TRBV7-6 to TRBJ2-3; D is possibly TRBD1 (6 bases). The TCR was taken from an adult with an advanced solid tumor such as melanoma, head and neck, liver or kidney cancer. The CDR3 here is CASSLAPTGWGTDTQYF. In nucleotides, the CDR3 is TGTGCCAGCAGCTTAGCCCCCACAGGGTGGGGCACAGATACGCAGTATTTT.